This T cell receptor (beta chain) was sequenced for a study of T-cell memory formation after mild COVID-19. Across the whole study: Largely, the TCR clusters proved donor specific.

The study, taken as a whole, reports: The authors left the SARS-CoV-2 specificity of second-wave clones peaking on day 37 unconfirmed. Researchers report contracting CD4+ clones mostly in CM and EM, with CD8+ clones in EMRA.

The germline gives CDR1 MNHNY, CDR2 SVGAGI (reference sequence). Trimming shortened V by 7 bases and J by 6 bases, and 9 bases separated the two germline ends. This CDR3 has 11 amino acids. 5'RACE with constant-segment primers built TCRalpha and TCRbeta cDNA libraries with UMIs. MiXCR was run by TCRdb on the 5' RACE reads, yielding one entry per CDR3 protein. The table lists 470,000 or so distinct CDR3 sequences, roughly 18% of them singletons, with 20% to 25% in the top ten. This clonotype was counted between two and nine times. No antigen is known for it. This TCR came from a man between 18 and 29 years old who had mild COVID-19 (a few samples of this study predate the infection). Cell type and time point are not known. The specimen was PBMCs or a T cell subset sorted from them (not recorded which). The chain links TRBV6-6 to TRBJ1-2; D ambiguous. The CDR3 bases are TGTGCCAGCAAGGCACGGGATGGCTACACCTTC. Its protein product is CASKARDGYTF.